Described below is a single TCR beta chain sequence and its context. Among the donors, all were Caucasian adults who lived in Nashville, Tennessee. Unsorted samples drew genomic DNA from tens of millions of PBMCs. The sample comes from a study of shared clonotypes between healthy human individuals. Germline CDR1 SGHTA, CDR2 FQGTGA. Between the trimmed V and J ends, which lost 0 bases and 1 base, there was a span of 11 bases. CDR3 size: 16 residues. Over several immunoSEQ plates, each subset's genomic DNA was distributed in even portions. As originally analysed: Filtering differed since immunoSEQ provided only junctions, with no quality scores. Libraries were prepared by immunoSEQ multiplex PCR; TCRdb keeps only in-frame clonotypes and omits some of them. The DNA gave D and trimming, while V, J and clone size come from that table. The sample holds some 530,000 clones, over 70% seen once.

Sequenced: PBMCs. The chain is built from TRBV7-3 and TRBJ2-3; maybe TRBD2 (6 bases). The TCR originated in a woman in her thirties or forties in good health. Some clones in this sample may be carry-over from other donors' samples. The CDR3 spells CASSLTGGSGTDTQYF. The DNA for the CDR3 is TGTGCCAGCAGCTTAACGGGGGGATCCGGCACAGATACGCAGTATTTT.